This TCR beta chain was obtained from a study of cytomegalovirus exposure and HLA in healthy donors. As to this clone: Its antigen is still unknown.

60 Vbeta and 13 Jbeta primers were used in PCR. The repertoire was sequenced with immunoSEQ multiplex PCR; TCRdb's copy has only in-frame clones and lacks some. The profile shows about 140,000 clones, roughly 78% of them singletons. V dropped 5 bases and J dropped 6; count of bases not matched to a gene: 9. This CDR3 comprises 13 residues. Germline V lookup: CDR1 SQVTM, CDR2 ANQGSEA. Study-level findings and limits: Reports credit the classifier with highly specific, highly sensitive diagnosis of cytomegalovirus status.

The V and J genes are TRBV29-1 and TRBJ1-1; TRBD1 aligns across 7 bases. The specimen was PBMCs. This receptor was obtained from a female donor in good health and CMV-seronegative. In DNA form, the CDR3 reads TGCAGCGTTACCAAACAGGGGAGCGCTGAAGCTTTCTTT. Translating it yields CSVTKQGSAEAFF.